A selection of T cell receptor beta chains follows, all from one sample in a study of blood T cell repertoires in COVID-19. Generated by immunoSEQ multiplex PCR, the TCRdb table keeps only in-frame clones and is missing some. The sample contains about 400,000 clones, roughly 90% of which appear only once. The sample taken for sequencing was PBMCs or T cells enriched from blood (not recorded which). All receptors derive from a woman aged 30 to 39 with acute COVID-19. Both conserved end residues are part of each CDR3. The order of the fields is CDR3 DNA, CDR3 protein, V gene, D gene, J gene, clone size. A D gene is named only where the DNA matches it firmly. Clone size appears in some rows only: once, few, many, or a class for an expanded clone.

CDR3 DNA: TGTGCCAGCAGTTTACGCGGGGTAGAGACCCAGTACTTC
CDR3 protein: CASSLRGVETQYF
V gene: TRBV12-3/TRBV12-4
D gene: -
J gene: TRBJ2-5
clone size: -

CDR3 DNA: TGCAGCGCAGCCCCCATTAGCGGCGGGGAGCTGTTTTTT
CDR3 protein: CSAAPISGGELFF
V gene: TRBV29-1
D gene: -
J gene: TRBJ2-2
clone size: -

CDR3 DNA: TGTGCCAGCTCAGCGACAGGGGGCAATCAGCCCCAGCATTTT
CDR3 protein: CASSATGGNQPQHF
V gene: TRBV18
D gene: TRBD1
J gene: TRBJ1-5
clone size: -

CDR3 DNA: TGTGCCAGCAGCTGGGAGGAGACTAGCGGTTCAGAGACCCAGTACTTC
CDR3 protein: CASSWEETSGSETQYF
V gene: TRBV7-6
D gene: TRBD2
J gene: TRBJ2-5
clone size: -

CDR3 DNA: TGTGCCAGTAGTATCGACAGGGGGAACTATGGCTACACCTTC
CDR3 protein: CASSIDRGNYGYTF
V gene: TRBV19
D gene: TRBD1
J gene: TRBJ1-2
clone size: -

CDR3 DNA: TGTGCCAGCAGCTTAGCGGGGGCAAACACCGGGGAGCTGTTTTTT
CDR3 protein: CASSLAGANTGELFF
V gene: TRBV7-6
D gene: -
J gene: TRBJ2-2
clone size: -

CDR3 DNA: TGTGCCAGCAGCTTCACTAGCCCCGACAGGGGGTTGAACACTGAAGCTTTCTTT
CDR3 protein: CASSFTSPDRGLNTEAFF
V gene: TRBV5-5
D gene: TRBD1
J gene: TRBJ1-1
clone size: -

CDR3 DNA: TGTGCCAGCAGTTACCTCGCTAATTATAGCAATCAGCCCCAGCATTTT
CDR3 protein: CASSYLANYSNQPQHF
V gene: TRBV6-5
D gene: -
J gene: TRBJ1-5
clone size: -

CDR3 DNA: TGTGCCAGTCGGTCCGGGACAGGGTTGGGTGGCTACACCTTC
CDR3 protein: CASRSGTGLGGYTF
V gene: TRBV19
D gene: TRBD1
J gene: TRBJ1-2
clone size: -

CDR3 DNA: TGTGCCAGTAGAGCGCCCCTTAACTATGGCTACACCTTC
CDR3 protein: CASRAPLNYGYTF
V gene: TRBV19
D gene: -
J gene: TRBJ1-2
clone size: -

CDR3 DNA: TGTGCCAGCACCGAAATTCTAAACCTGAACACTGAAGCTTTCTTT
CDR3 protein: CASTEILNLNTEAFF
V gene: TRBV6-1
D gene: -
J gene: TRBJ1-1
clone size: -

CDR3 DNA: TGTGCCAGCAGTGACGGGGCTGAAGCTTTCTTT
CDR3 protein: CASSDGAEAFF
V gene: TRBV6-1
D gene: -
J gene: TRBJ1-1
clone size: -

CDR3 DNA: TGTGCCAGCAGCGCTCCGGGACTCGTTACGCAGTATTTT
CDR3 protein: CASSAPGLVTQYF
V gene: TRBV6-5
D gene: -
J gene: TRBJ2-3
clone size: once

CDR3 DNA: TGTGCCAGCAGTTACCTAGCGGGGCGAACCTACGAGCAGTACTTC
CDR3 protein: CASSYLAGRTYEQYF
V gene: TRBV6-2/TRBV6-3
D gene: TRBD2
J gene: TRBJ2-7
clone size: -

CDR3 DNA: TGTGCCAGCAGACCCAAAGGCAGGCGCGAGCAGTACTTC
CDR3 protein: CASRPKGRREQYF
V gene: TRBV6-5
D gene: -
J gene: TRBJ2-7
clone size: -

CDR3 DNA: TGCGCCAGCTCCACTCTCAACGACAACACAGATACGCAGTATTTT
CDR3 protein: CASSTLNDNTDTQYF
V gene: TRBV5-1
D gene: -
J gene: TRBJ2-3
clone size: -

CDR3 DNA: TGTGCCAGCAGCCAGACAGGGGGGTATCAGCCCCAGCATTTT
CDR3 protein: CASSQTGGYQPQHF
V gene: TRBV7-9
D gene: TRBD1
J gene: TRBJ1-5
clone size: -

CDR3 DNA: TGTGCCAGTAGCACCGATGGAGACGGGAGCGTCCTGACTTTC
CDR3 protein: CASSTDGDGSVLTF
V gene: TRBV19
D gene: -
J gene: TRBJ2-6
clone size: -

CDR3 DNA: TGTGCCAGCAGCCCCGGGACAGCCTACGAGCAGTACTTC
CDR3 protein: CASSPGTAYEQYF
V gene: TRBV5-5
D gene: TRBD1
J gene: TRBJ2-7
clone size: -

CDR3 DNA: TGTGCCAGCAGCCCTTCCGGGACAGGGATCTCCTACGAGCAGTACTTC
CDR3 protein: CASSPSGTGISYEQYF
V gene: TRBV9
D gene: TRBD1
J gene: TRBJ2-7
clone size: -

CDR3 DNA: TGTGCCAGCAGTTTATGGGCTAGCACAGATACGCAGTATTTT
CDR3 protein: CASSLWASTDTQYF
V gene: TRBV6-2/TRBV6-3
D gene: -
J gene: TRBJ2-3
clone size: -

CDR3 DNA: TGTGCCAGCAGTGTAGGACAGCTTAGCAATCAGCCCCAGCATTTT
CDR3 protein: CASSVGQLSNQPQHF
V gene: TRBV2
D gene: -
J gene: TRBJ1-5
clone size: -

CDR3 DNA: TGTGCCAGCAGCTCAATCCGGACTAGCGGGGGGTTCAATGAGCAGTTCTTC
CDR3 protein: CASSSIRTSGGFNEQFF
V gene: TRBV11-2
D gene: TRBD2
J gene: TRBJ2-1
clone size: -

CDR3 DNA: TGCGCCAGCAGGCATGGACAGGCCGAGGGTGAAAAACTGTTTTTT
CDR3 protein: CASRHGQAEGEKLFF
V gene: TRBV10-2
D gene: TRBD1
J gene: TRBJ1-4
clone size: -

CDR3 DNA: TGCGCCAGCAGCTTGGCCACGTTAGCCCAACCCTACGAGCAGTACTTC
CDR3 protein: CASSLATLAQPYEQYF
V gene: TRBV5-1
D gene: -
J gene: TRBJ2-7
clone size: -

CDR3 DNA: TGCGCCAGCAGCTTGCCGCGGGGAGCCTACAATGAGCAGTTCTTC
CDR3 protein: CASSLPRGAYNEQFF
V gene: TRBV5-1
D gene: -
J gene: TRBJ2-1
clone size: -

CDR3 DNA: TGTGCCAGCAGCCATGTTAGCGGGGGGCCATACACCGGGGAGCTGTTTTTT
CDR3 protein: CASSHVSGGPYTGELFF
V gene: TRBV7-2
D gene: TRBD2
J gene: TRBJ2-2
clone size: -

CDR3 DNA: TGTGCCAGTAGTATTACAGCGGACACTGAAGCTTTCTTT
CDR3 protein: CASSITADTEAFF
V gene: TRBV19
D gene: -
J gene: TRBJ1-1
clone size: -

CDR3 DNA: TGCGCCAGCAAGTTGGGGACAGGGGGCGAAGATACGCAGTATTTT
CDR3 protein: CASKLGTGGEDTQYF
V gene: TRBV5-1
D gene: TRBD1
J gene: TRBJ2-3
clone size: -

CDR3 DNA: TGTGCCAGGGACAACCATCAGCCCCAGCATTTT
CDR3 protein: CARDNHQPQHF
V gene: TRBV9
D gene: -
J gene: TRBJ1-5
clone size: -

CDR3 DNA: TGTGCCAGCAGCCTTCGGACAGGGAGGACTGAAGCTTTCTTT
CDR3 protein: CASSLRTGRTEAFF
V gene: TRBV14
D gene: TRBD1
J gene: TRBJ1-1
clone size: few

CDR3 DNA: TGCACCTCCATGGAGAACTATGGCTACACCTTC
CDR3 protein: CTSMENYGYTF
V gene: TRBV29-1
D gene: -
J gene: TRBJ1-2
clone size: -

CDR3 DNA: TGTGCCATCAGGGGGACAGAATCCGACTACGAGCAGTACTTC
CDR3 protein: CAIRGTESDYEQYF
V gene: TRBV10-3
D gene: TRBD1
J gene: TRBJ2-7
clone size: -

CDR3 DNA: TGTGCCAGCAGCACGGACAGGGGTAGTGACACCGGGGAGCTGTTTTTT
CDR3 protein: CASSTDRGSDTGELFF
V gene: TRBV7-3
D gene: TRBD1
J gene: TRBJ2-2
clone size: -

CDR3 DNA: TGTGCCAGCAGCTTGGGAGGGTCTCAGCCCCAGCATTTT
CDR3 protein: CASSLGGSQPQHF
V gene: TRBV5-6
D gene: -
J gene: TRBJ1-5
clone size: once

CDR3 DNA: TGTGCCAGCAGCCTCCCCGCCGGGGAGCTGTTTTTT
CDR3 protein: CASSLPAGELFF
V gene: TRBV7-6
D gene: -
J gene: TRBJ2-2
clone size: -

CDR3 DNA: TGTGCCAGTATCTCCGGGGAAACGAACAAAGCTTTCTTT
CDR3 protein: CASISGETNKAFF
V gene: TRBV19
D gene: -
J gene: TRBJ1-1
clone size: -

CDR3 DNA: TGTGCCACCAGGGGGCGCGAATCCGGGGAGCAGTTCTTC
CDR3 protein: CATRGRESGEQFF
V gene: TRBV24-1
D gene: -
J gene: TRBJ2-1
clone size: -

CDR3 DNA: TGTGCCAGCGGGCAGGGGAATTCACCCCTCCACTTT
CDR3 protein: CASGQGNSPLHF
V gene: TRBV6-5
D gene: -
J gene: TRBJ1-6
clone size: few

CDR3 DNA: TGTGCCAGTAGCCACAGGACCCTTGGGTCCCAGCATTTT
CDR3 protein: CASSHRTLGSQHF
V gene: TRBV19
D gene: -
J gene: TRBJ1-5
clone size: once

CDR3 DNA: TGTGCCAGCAGTGAGGGGGGGCAAGGTGGCTACACCTTC
CDR3 protein: CASSEGGQGGYTF
V gene: TRBV2
D gene: -
J gene: TRBJ1-2
clone size: -

CDR3 DNA: TGCGCCAGCAGCTTGGCGCAGGGGGCGTACAATGAGCAGTTCTTC
CDR3 protein: CASSLAQGAYNEQFF
V gene: TRBV5-1
D gene: TRBD1
J gene: TRBJ2-1
clone size: -

CDR3 DNA: TGTGCCAGCTCAGGACCGGGACAGATCTATGGCTACACCTTC
CDR3 protein: CASSGPGQIYGYTF
V gene: TRBV18
D gene: TRBD1
J gene: TRBJ1-2
clone size: -

CDR3 DNA: TGCGCCAGCAGCTTGGCGGGGACAGTAGAGACCCAGTACTTC
CDR3 protein: CASSLAGTVETQYF
V gene: TRBV5-1
D gene: TRBD1
J gene: TRBJ2-5
clone size: -

CDR3 DNA: TGTGCCAGCAGCCCGCAAGCCCAAGCAACTAATGAAAAACTGTTTTTT
CDR3 protein: CASSPQAQATNEKLFF
V gene: TRBV7-2
D gene: -
J gene: TRBJ1-4
clone size: -